One and the same sample provided the 24 T cell receptor beta chains below, sequenced in a study of OX40 agonist ivuxolimab in advanced cancers. Using immunoSEQ multiplex PCR, the repertoire was profiled, and TCRdb retains in-frame clones only, with some absent. The sample lists 12,000 to 15,000 clones, 85% to 95% occurring once. This material consisted of CD4+ or CD8+ T cells sorted from blood, taken in a trial of the OX40 agonist ivuxolimab. These TCRs come from an adult with an advanced solid tumor such as melanoma, head and neck, liver or kidney cancer.

The chain employs TRBV5-1 and TRBJ2-3; a possible D gene is TRBD1 (6 bases). CDR3 length: 13 residues. V was cut by 4 bases and J by 4 bases, with 10 bases left in between. Germline V gene sequence: CDR1 SGHRS, CDR2 YFSETQ. The CDR3, as DNA: TGCGCCAGCAGCCTAGGGGGTTCAGATACGCAGTATTTT. Translated, it gives CASSLGGSDTQYF.

The chain combines TRBV5-1 with TRBJ1-2, with 8 bases that match TRBD1. CDR1 and CDR2 (germline): SGHRS, YFSETQ. The CDR3 spans 17 residues. The V and J ends lost 2 bases and 3 bases, in that order; junction bases with no gene match: 12. CDR3 nucleotides: TGCGCCAGCAGCTTAACGCGGGCAGGGGGCTCCGACTATGGCTACACCTTC. Translation gives CASSLTRAGGSDYGYTF.

This clone was seen only once. The chain couples TRBV30 to TRBJ1-4; no definite D call. This CDR3 has 19 residues. CDR1 is GTSNPN, CDR2 SVGIG, per germline (reference sequence). Trimming removed 0 bases from V and 7 bases from J, with 27 bases in between. CDR3 residues: CAWSVGPGRSMEPPEKLFF. DNA of the CDR3: TGTGCCTGGAGTGTTGGACCGGGGAGGAGCATGGAGCCCCCTGAAAAACTGTTTTTT.

This clone appeared a few times. The chain recombines TRBV4-1 with TRBJ1-5; 7 positions agree with TRBD1. V was clipped by 4 bases and J by 4 bases; unmatched bases: 7. CDR1 MGHRA and CDR2 YSYEKL come from the germline V gene. The CDR3 runs 15 residues. The CDR3 DNA follows: TGCGCCAGCAGCCCTCTGGGACAGCCGAATCAGCCCCAGCATTTT. It encodes CASSPLGQPNQPQHF.

V usage is TRBV28 and J usage is TRBJ2-6; 10 nucleotides align to TRBD1. The V gene's germline CDR1 is MDHEN and CDR2 SYDVKM. V lost 2 bases to trimming and J lost 4 bases; unmatched junction nucleotides: 2. This CDR3 is 16 amino acids long. This CDR3 is CASSLGTGVGANVLTF. The DNA for the CDR3 is TGTGCCAGCAGTTTAGGGACAGGGGTGGGGGCCAACGTCCTGACTTTC.

This chain uses TRBV13 with TRBJ2-1; D may be TRBD1 or TRBD2 (5 bases each). The V end lost 2 bases, the J end lost 7 bases, and 18 bases lay between the germline ends. This CDR3 is built from 16 residues. Germline CDR1 reads PRHDT; CDR2 reads FYEKMQ (reference sequence). CDR3 amino acids: CASSLSRDRYLNEQFF. The DNA of the CDR3 is TGTGCCAGCAGCTTAAGCAGGGACCGCTACTTGAATGAGCAGTTCTTC.

About this clone itself: Germline and junction disagree at one end, which may indicate a read error. CDR3 DNA: TGTGCCAGCAGCCTAGAGGGACTAGCGGCCTCCTACGAGCAGTACTTC. Amino acids: CASSLEGLAASYEQYF. The chain joins TRBV11-2 to TRBJ2-7; 11 nucleotides match TRBD2. Germline assignment: CDR1 SGHAT and CDR2 FQNNGV. CDR3 length equals 16 residues.

This chain joins TRBV29-1 and TRBJ2-1; perhaps TRBD1 as D (6 bases). The CDR3 consists of 18 residues. Germline V gives CDR1 SQVTM, CDR2 ANQGSEA. V was trimmed by 4 bases and J by 7 bases, leaving 29 bases between them. The CDR3 DNA follows: TGCAGCGTTGTCGGAGCCCCTAAACTTAGGGGGAGTGGGAATGAGCAGTTCTTC. It is translated as CSVVGAPKLRGSGNEQFF.

This sequence joins TRBV30 and TRBJ2-2, with D hard to call. The V gene's germline CDR1 is GTSNPN and CDR2 SVGIG (reference sequence). The CDR3 contains 11 residues. Trimming left V 2 bases short and J 4 bases short, with 2 bases between. Here the CDR3 reads CAWSSTGELFF. The CDR3 DNA sequence: TGTGCCTGGAGTTCCACCGGGGAGCTGTTTTTT.

This sequence joins TRBV15 and TRBJ2-7; D may be TRBD1 (6 bases). This CDR3 has 12 residues. Trimming removed 8 bases at V and 3 bases at J, with 11 bases between. Germline-derived CDR1 and CDR2 are LNHNV and YYDKDF (reference sequence). CDR3 sequence reads: CATRRDNYEQYF. DNA for the CDR3: TGTGCCACCCGACGGGACAACTACGAGCAGTACTTC.

V usage is TRBV2 and J usage is TRBJ2-1; no reliable D call. This CDR3 is 13 amino acids long. V lost 6 bases and J lost 0, with 6 bases in between. Germline values: CDR1 SNHLY, CDR2 FYNNEI. DNA of the CDR3: TGTGCCAGCAGGTTGAGCTCCTACAATGAGCAGTTCTTC. The encoded protein is CASRLSSYNEQFF.

This chain uses TRBV28 with TRBJ2-2; 8 bases agree with TRBD2. The ends lost 3 bases at V and 3 bases at J; junction bases unmatched: 9. The V gene's germline CDR1 is MDHEN and CDR2 SYDVKM. The length of the CDR3 is 17 residues. The CDR3 spells CASSFLESGGHTGELFF. The DNA for the CDR3 is TGTGCCAGCAGTTTCCTGGAAAGCGGGGGCCACACCGGGGAGCTGTTTTTT.

The chain employs TRBV14 and TRBJ2-2, with a possible D match to TRBD2 (6 bases). The CDR3 loop spans 12 amino acids. V lost 5 bases to trimming and J lost 7 bases, with 8 bases between them. Germline CDR1 and CDR2: SGHDN and FVKESK. CDR3 residues: CASSTDYGELFF. As DNA, the CDR3 is TGTGCCAGCAGCACGGACTACGGGGAGCTGTTTTTT.

The rearrangement uses TRBV28 and TRBJ2-7, with TRBD2 as a possible D gene (6 bases). V was shortened by 5 bases and J by 7 bases, with 21 bases between the two germline ends. CDR1 and CDR2 from the germline V gene are MDHEN and SYDVKM. The length of the CDR3 is 15 residues. CDR3: CASSLIRAGTWEQYF. The CDR3 DNA reads as TGTGCCAGCAGTCTCATCAGGGCGGGGACCTGGGAGCAGTACTTC.

The chain's CDR3 is CASLSGATEAFF. The CDR3 DNA reads as TGTGCCAGCTTGTCAGGGGCCACTGAAGCTTTCTTT. The chain couples TRBV16 to TRBJ1-1; TRBD1 is a possible D gene (6 bases). Trimming removed 8 bases from V and 4 bases from J, with 11 bases in between. The CDR3 runs to 12 residues. The V gene's germline CDR1 is KGHSY and CDR2 FQNENV.

Notes on this clone: At one boundary the junction diverges from the germline segment, which might be a read error. The chain combines TRBV4-1 with TRBJ1-5, with D perhaps TRBD1 (6 bases). CDR1 MGHRA and CDR2 YSYEKL come from the germline V gene. This CDR3 is built from 15 residues. CDR3 nucleotides: TGCGCCAGCAACCAAGGGGGGCATGGAGAGCAGCCCCAGCATTTT. It specifies CASNQGGHGEQPQHF.

This rearrangement joins TRBV28 to TRBJ2-7; no definite D call. The V end was cut by 6 bases, the J end by 4 bases, with 10 bases between. From germline, CDR1 is MDHEN and CDR2 SYDVKM. The CDR3 is 12 residues long. This chain's CDR3 is CASSPRIYEQYF. The CDR3 coding sequence is TGTGCCAGCAGCCCTCGAATTTACGAGCAGTACTTC.

The chain employs TRBV7-8 and TRBJ2-3; D may be TRBD2 (6 bases). The CDR3 extends over 16 amino acids. CDR1 is SGHVS, CDR2 FQNEAQ, per germline. Trimming stripped 3 bases from V and 1 base from J, with 14 bases between. The CDR3: CASSLAGAGRTDTQYF. The CDR3 nucleotides read TGTGCCAGCAGCTTGGCCGGGGCGGGACGCACAGATACGCAGTATTTT.

The chain links TRBV25-1 to TRBJ2-2; D perhaps matches TRBD1 (5 bases). This CDR3 has 13 amino acids. Germline V lookup: CDR1 MGHDK, CDR2 SYGVNS. Trimming removed 9 bases from V and 6 bases from J, with 14 bases in between. The CDR3 here is CASSSGYPGELFF. In DNA, the CDR3 is TGTGCCAGTTCTTCAGGGTATCCCGGGGAGCTGTTTTTT.

The gene calls are TRBV27 and TRBJ1-1; a possible D gene is TRBD1 (6 bases). The germline V gene has CDR1 MNHEY and CDR2 SMNVEV (reference sequence). V shed 7 bases and J shed 12 bases, with 18 bases lying between them. The CDR3 has 12 residues. The CDR3 coding sequence is TGTGCCAGCACCCTAGGGGGGGGAGAGCCTTTCTTT. This translates into CASTLGGGEPFF.

The J gene is TRBJ2-3, the V gene TRBV10-2, with 15 bases matching TRBD2. The CDR3 is 14 residues long. Unmatched junction bases numbered 0, after V lost 8 bases and J lost 3 bases. Germline assignment: CDR1 WSHSY and CDR2 SAAADI. In nucleotides, the CDR3 is TGCGCCAGCGGGACTAGCGGGGGGACAGATACGCAGTATTTT. Translation: CASGTSGGTDTQYF.

V and J are TRBV7-9 and TRBJ2-7; no definite D call. The CDR3 is 15 residues long. Trimming removed 4 bases from V and 7 bases from J, with 20 bases in between. Germline V gene sequence: CDR1 SEHNR, CDR2 FQNEAQ (reference sequence). In DNA form, the CDR3 reads TGTGCCAGCAGCTACACGACCCGGGTGGATGGTGAGCAGTACTTC. Protein sequence: CASSYTTRVDGEQYF.

This sequence joins TRBV6-5 and TRBJ2-1; no clear D gene. V lost 0 bases and J 0 bases, leaving 6 bases between the germline ends. The CDR3 runs 15 residues. Germline CDR1 reads MNHEY; CDR2 reads SVGAGI. CDR3 nucleotides: TGTGCCAGCAGTTACTCATCTGGCTCCTACAATGAGCAGTTCTTC. Translation: CASSYSSGSYNEQFF.

This chain links TRBV27 with TRBJ1-6; D is perhaps TRBD1 (5 bases). Germline CDR1 reads MNHEY; CDR2 reads SMNVEV (reference sequence). CDR3 length: 14 residues. Trimming left V 9 bases short and J 3 bases short, with 12 bases between. CDR3 bases: TGTGCCAGTAAGGCGGGGGGCTATAATTCACCCCTCCACTTT. Protein product: CASKAGGYNSPLHF.